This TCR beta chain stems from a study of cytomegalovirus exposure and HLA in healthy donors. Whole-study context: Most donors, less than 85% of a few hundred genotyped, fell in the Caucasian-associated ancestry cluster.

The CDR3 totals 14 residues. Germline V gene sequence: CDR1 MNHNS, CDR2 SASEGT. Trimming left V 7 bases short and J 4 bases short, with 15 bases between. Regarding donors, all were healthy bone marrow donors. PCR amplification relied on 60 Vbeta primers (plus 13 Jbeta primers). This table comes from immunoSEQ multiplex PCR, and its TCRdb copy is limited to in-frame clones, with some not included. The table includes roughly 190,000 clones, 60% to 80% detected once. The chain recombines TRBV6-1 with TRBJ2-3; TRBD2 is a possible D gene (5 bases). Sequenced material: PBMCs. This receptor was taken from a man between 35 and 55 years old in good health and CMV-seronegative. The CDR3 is CASTPGPGADTQYF. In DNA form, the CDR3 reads TGTGCCAGCACTCCGGGCCCCGGGGCAGATACGCAGTATTTT.